This T cell receptor beta chain was observed in a study of shared clonotypes between healthy human individuals (dated by TCRdb to 2018 to 2020). About the study as a whole: Two women and a few men aged 18 to 49 years were included in the cohort. Blood TCR repertoires of roughly five healthy adults were deeply sequenced to estimate repertoire size and the extent of clonotype sharing between individuals. Libraries were prepared and TCR repertoires were sequenced by different laboratories using diverse techniques, in order to increase sequencing depth and limit assay-specific biases. Each donor's leukapheresis produced roughly between about 0.8 and 10 billion PBMCs. What the study reported, not specific to this receptor: Pairwise subsampling indicated that sequencing depth was expected to affect the degree of clonotype sharing among donors. The small number of donors limited the genetic and exposure-history diversity represented. Only blood was sampled, and tissue TCR repertoires likely differ from those in blood.

The donors were healthy, HIV-negative adults with no recently reported acute infections or vaccinations. Every donor was a Caucasian adult living in Nashville, Tennessee, USA. For unsorted samples, tens of millions of PBMCs were counted and genomic DNA was extracted with the QIAamp DNA Blood Mini kit. Blood was obtained by leukapheresis, after which PBMCs were separated by Ficoll-Histopaque density gradient centrifugation and cryopreserved in liquid nitrogen vapor phase. A note on this clone: No antigen is known for it. Base qualities are not at hand, and no much larger clone is one base apart.

Counted from cysteine to phenylalanine, this CDR3 has 13 amino acids. The read is trimmed to its CDR3 DNA, 39 bases read in frame from base 1. The germline V gene (reference sequence) sets CDR1 to SEHNR and CDR2 to FQNEAQ. The V end gives up 7 bases and the J end 7 bases, leaving 7 bases in the junction not matched to a gene. TCR CDR3 regions were amplified from genomic DNA by multiplex PCR using the deep immunoSEQ assay. Genomic DNA extracted from each cell subset was distributed evenly over all wells of several immunoSEQ 96-well plates, and each plate served as one replicate. Each replicate PCR for unsorted PBMC received 300 to 350 ng genomic DNA, equal to 30,000 or so T cell genomes. Ten immunoSEQ deep assay plates were used to sequence unsorted PBMC genomic DNA. Purified libraries were quantified with a Qubit 3.0 fluorometer, sized on a Bioanalyzer 2100, and re-quantified with the KAPA Library Quantification kit. A separate single-read 150-cycle Illumina NextSeq 550 flow cell was used to sequence each immunoSEQ 96-well plate. In the authors' own workflow: Because the immunoSEQ output included only junctional sequences and no quality scores, the filtering could not be the same as the filtering used for full-length reads. Sequences were annotated with PyIR, a Python wrapper for IgBLAST v1.9, and V/J genes and CDR3 were assigned using IMGT germline references. Reads were filtered out if the reads had weak V/J assignments (E-value above 1e-6), no CDR3, stop codons, out-of-frame junctions, or ambiguous translated residues. V3J clonotypes were defined as sequences sharing an identical inferred V gene, J gene, and CDR3 amino acid sequence. To compute the percentage overlap between repertoires, the number of shared unique clonotypes was divided by the size of the smaller repertoire. Repertoire richness was assessed with RTK rarefaction, the Chao1 estimator, and Recon v2.1 estimates of unobserved clonotypes. Imported from immuneACCESS, the table was reduced by TCRdb to in-frame sequences with V and J called. These copies leave out some clones; in studies compared against another copy, an unresolved V gene accounts for under half, and the cause of the remainder is not known. V and J calls and clone size are given by that table; D and trimming were obtained from the DNA. Across this sample there are 450,000 or so clones, with 77% seen only once. The ten largest clones add up to around 12% of the sample.

What was sequenced was PBMCs. The sequence is built from TRBV7-9 and TRBJ1-2, with 9 junctional bases fitting TRBD1. This sequence originates from a middle-aged woman in good health. Some clones in this sample may be carry-over from other donors' samples. The CDR3 reads CASNPTGGIGYTF. In nucleotide form, the sequence is TGTGCCAGCAACCCGACAGGGGGTATTGGCTACACCTTC.